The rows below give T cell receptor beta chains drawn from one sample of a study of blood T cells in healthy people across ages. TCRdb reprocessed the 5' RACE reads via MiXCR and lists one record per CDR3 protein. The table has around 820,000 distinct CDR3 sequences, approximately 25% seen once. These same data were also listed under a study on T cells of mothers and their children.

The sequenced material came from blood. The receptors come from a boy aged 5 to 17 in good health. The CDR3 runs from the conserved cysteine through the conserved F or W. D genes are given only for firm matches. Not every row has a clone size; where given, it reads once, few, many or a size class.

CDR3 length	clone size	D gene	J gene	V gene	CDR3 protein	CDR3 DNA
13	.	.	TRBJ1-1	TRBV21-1	CAGRPGGDTEAFF	TGTGCCGGTCGACCCGGGGGCGACACTGAAGCTTTCTTT
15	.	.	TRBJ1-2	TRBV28	CASSTEGEPNYGYTF	TGTGCCAGCAGTACAGAGGGGGAACCTAACTATGGCTACACCTTC
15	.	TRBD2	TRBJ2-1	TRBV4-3	CASSQYFGTSVEQFF	TGCGCCAGCAGCCAATACTTCGGGACTAGTGTTGAGCAGTTCTTC
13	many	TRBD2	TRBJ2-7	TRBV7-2	CASSRDYSYEQYF	TGTGCCAGCAGCCGGGACTACTCCTACGAGCAGTACTTC
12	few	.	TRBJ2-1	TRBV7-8	CASRALVGEQFF	TGTGCCAGCAGGGCCCTAGTGGGGGAGCAGTTCTTC
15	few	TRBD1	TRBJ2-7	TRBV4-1	CASSLGQGRTVAQYF	TGCGCCAGCAGCCTAGGACAGGGCCGGACGGTTGCTCAGTACTTC
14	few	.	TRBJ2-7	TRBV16	CASSQYSGVYEQYF	TGTGCCAGCAGCCAATACTCGGGGGTTTACGAGCAGTACTTC
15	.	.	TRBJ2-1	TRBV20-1	CSTRDLGISYDEQFF	TGCAGTACTAGAGATCTCGGAATCTCCTACGATGAGCAGTTCTTC
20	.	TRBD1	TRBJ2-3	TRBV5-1	CASSSYGRDSASFSTDTQYF	TGCGCCAGCAGCTCGTACGGCCGGGACAGCGCATCCTTTAGCACAGATACGCAGTATTTT
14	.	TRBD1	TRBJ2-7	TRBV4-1	CASSSRTGEREQYF	TGCGCCAGCAGCTCGCGGACAGGAGAGAGGGAGCAGTACTTC
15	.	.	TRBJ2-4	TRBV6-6	CASLRGVSPKNIQYF	TGTGCCTCTTTAAGGGGCGTATCTCCCAAAAACATTCAGTACTTC
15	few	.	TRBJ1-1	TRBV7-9	CASSFRNQGRTEAFF	TGTGCCAGCAGCTTCCGAAATCAGGGGAGGACTGAAGCTTTCTTT
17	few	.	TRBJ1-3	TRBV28	CASSSRLGLGSGNTIYF	TGTGCCAGCAGTTCACGCCTGGGGCTTGGCTCTGGAAACACCATATATTTT
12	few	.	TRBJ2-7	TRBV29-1	CSVWDGGYEQYF	TGCAGCGTTTGGGACGGTGGCTACGAGCAGTACTTC
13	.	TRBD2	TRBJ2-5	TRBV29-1	CSAQTSGTETQYF	TGCAGCGCCCAGACTAGCGGAACTGAGACCCAGTACTTC
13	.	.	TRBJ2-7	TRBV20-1	CSALSSSSYEQYF	TGCAGTGCCTTGTCCAGCAGCTCCTACGAGCAGTACTTC
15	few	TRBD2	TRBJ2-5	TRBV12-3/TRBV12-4	CASRRPGLAEETQYF	TGTGCCAGCAGACGACCGGGACTAGCGGAAGAGACCCAGTACTTC
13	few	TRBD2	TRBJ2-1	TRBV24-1	CATNGGALNEQFF	TGTGCCACCAACGGGGGGGCCCTGAATGAGCAGTTCTTC
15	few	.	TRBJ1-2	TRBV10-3	CATLRQTGTKYGYTF	TGTGCCACCTTAAGACAGACTGGAACCAAGTATGGCTACACCTTC
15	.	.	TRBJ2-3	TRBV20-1	CSAPQGDKKGDTQYF	TGCAGTGCGCCTCAAGGCGACAAGAAAGGGGATACGCAGTATTTT
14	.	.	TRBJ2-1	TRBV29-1	CSVEAADTYNEQFF	TGCAGCGTTGAAGCGGCGGATACCTACAATGAGCAGTTCTTC
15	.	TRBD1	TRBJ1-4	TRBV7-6	CASSSRDRVHEKLFF	TGTGCCAGCAGCAGCCGGGACAGGGTTCATGAAAAACTGTTTTTT
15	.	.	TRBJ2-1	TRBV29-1	CSVDDLEGSYNEQFF	TGCAGCGTTGATGATCTAGAGGGGTCCTACAATGAGCAGTTCTTC
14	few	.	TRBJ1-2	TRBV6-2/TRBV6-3	CASSYSKDNYGYTF	TGTGCCAGCAGTTACTCGAAGGATAACTATGGCTACACCTTC
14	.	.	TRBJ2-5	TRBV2	CASRMTRGAETQYF	TGTGCCAGCAGGATGACAAGGGGCGCTGAGACCCAGTACTTC
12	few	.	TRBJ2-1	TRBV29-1	CSVEVGANEQFF	TGCAGCGTTGAAGTTGGGGCCAATGAGCAGTTCTTC
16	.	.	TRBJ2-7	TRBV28	CASSFQKGKVSYEQYF	TGTGCCAGCAGTTTTCAGAAGGGGAAGGTCTCCTACGAGCAGTACTTC
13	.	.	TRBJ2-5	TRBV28	CASRTGRRETQYF	TGTGCCAGCAGGACAGGGAGGCGCGAGACCCAGTACTTC
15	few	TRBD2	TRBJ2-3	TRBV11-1	CASSFTSGETDTQYF	TGTGCCAGCAGCTTCACTAGCGGGGAGACAGATACGCAGTATTTT
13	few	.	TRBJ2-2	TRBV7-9	CASQQGNTGELFF	TGTGCCAGCCAGCAGGGGAACACCGGGGAGCTGTTTTTT
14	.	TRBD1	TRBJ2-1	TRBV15	CATSSARGYNEQFF	TGTGCCACCAGCAGCGCCAGGGGGTACAATGAGCAGTTCTTC
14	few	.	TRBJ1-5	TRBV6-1	CASSEDYRDQPQHF	TGTGCCAGCAGCGAAGACTACAGAGATCAGCCCCAGCATTTT
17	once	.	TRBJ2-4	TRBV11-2	CASSLLVGGRRGNIQYF	TGTGCCAGCAGCTTATTGGTGGGCGGGCGACGCGGGAACATTCAGTACTTC
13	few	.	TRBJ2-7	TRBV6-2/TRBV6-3	CASSSPPKTEQYF	TGTGCCAGCAGCTCTCCCCCTAAAACCGAGCAGTACTTC
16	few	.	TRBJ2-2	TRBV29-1	CSAEAIPGPGAGELFF	TGCAGCGCTGAAGCCATTCCGGGCCCAGGGGCCGGGGAGCTGTTTTTT
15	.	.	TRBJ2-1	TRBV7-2	CASSKWGQTGETQHF	TGTGCCAGCAGCAAATGGGGCCAAACGGGGGAGACCCAGCACTTC
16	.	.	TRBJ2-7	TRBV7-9	CASSGANQRRAYEQYF	TGTGCCAGCAGCGGAGCAAACCAGCGGAGGGCCTACGAGCAGTACTTC
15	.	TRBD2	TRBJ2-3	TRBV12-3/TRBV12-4	CASSFRTSGTDTQYF	TGTGCCAGCAGTTTTAGAACTAGCGGCACAGATACGCAGTATTTT
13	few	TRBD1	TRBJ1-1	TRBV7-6	CASSRQGATEAFF	TGTGCCAGCAGCAGACAGGGGGCAACTGAAGCTTTCTTT
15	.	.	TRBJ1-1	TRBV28	CASSSPSAVNTEAFF	TGTGCCAGCAGTTCTCCCTCCGCGGTGAACACTGAAGCTTTCTTT
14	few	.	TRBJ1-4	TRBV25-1	CASSVGGSNEKLFF	TGTGCCAGCAGTGTCGGGGGGTCTAATGAAAAACTGTTTTTT
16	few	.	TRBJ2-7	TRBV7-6	CASSPGASQLSYEQYF	TGTGCCAGCAGCCCCGGTGCGTCGCAGCTTTCCTACGAGCAGTACTTC
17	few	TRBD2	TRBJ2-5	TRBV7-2	CASSLTASGGAKETQYF	TGTGCCAGCAGCTTAACGGCTAGCGGGGGGGCCAAAGAGACCCAGTACTTC
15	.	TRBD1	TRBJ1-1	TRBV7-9	CASSLVDRVNTEAFF	TGTGCCAGCAGCTTAGTGGACAGGGTGAACACTGAAGCTTTCTTT
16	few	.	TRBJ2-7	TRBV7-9	CASSLEPGRGTYEQYF	TGTGCCAGCAGCTTAGAGCCGGGCAGGGGAACCTACGAGCAGTACTTC
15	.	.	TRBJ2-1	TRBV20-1	CSATVGSPSYNEQFF	TGCAGTGCTACCGTGGGCTCCCCCTCCTACAATGAGCAGTTCTTC
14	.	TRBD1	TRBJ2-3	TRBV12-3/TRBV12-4	CASSLGQTRDTQYF	TGTGCCAGCAGTTTGGGACAGACACGAGATACGCAGTATTTT
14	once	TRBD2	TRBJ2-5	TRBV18	CASSRSGRLETQYF	TGTGCCAGCTCACGGAGCGGGAGGTTAGAGACCCAGTACTTC